This entry lists 11 T cell receptor beta chains sequenced from one sample in a study of cytomegalovirus exposure and HLA in healthy donors. The table came from immunoSEQ multiplex PCR; TCRdb's copy has only in-frame clones and leaves some out. The table has some 350,000 clones, around 87% seen once; the top ten hold approximately 1%. Sequencing was done on a sample of PBMCs. The source is a woman between 25 and 40 years old in good health and CMV-seropositive.

J is TRBJ2-7 and V is TRBV6-6; TRBD2 matches 13 bases. J gave up 7 bases and V 7 bases, and 7 bases lay outside the gene matches. The CDR3 has 14 amino acids. The germline gives CDR1 MNHNY, CDR2 SVGAGI (reference sequence). The CDR3 region is CASTGLAGEGEQYF. Written as DNA, the CDR3 is TGTGCCAGCACTGGACTAGCGGGAGAAGGGGAGCAGTACTTC.

V gene TRBV28 combines with J gene TRBJ1-1, with D tentatively TRBD1 (5 bases). Germline-derived CDR1 and CDR2 are MDHEN and SYDVKM. This CDR3 has 16 amino acids. Trimming took 6 bases from V and 1 from J, leaving 18 bases between them. CDR3 DNA sequence: TGTGCCAGCAGGCCCAATCTCCTGGGGGGGAACACTGAAGCTTTCTTT. Amino acid sequence: CASRPNLLGGNTEAFF. The complete variable domain, with remaining parts taken from reference TRBV28 and TRBJ1-1, reads DVKVTQSSRYLVKRTGEKVFLECVQDMDHENMFWYRQDPGLGLRLIYFSYDVKMKEKGDIPEGYSVSREKKERFSLILESASTNQTSMYLCASRPNLLGGNTEAFFGQGTRLTVV.

The chain recombines TRBV7-3 with TRBJ2-2; D unresolved. CDR1 SGHTA and CDR2 FQGTGA come from the germline V gene. Trimming cost V 0 bases and J 6 bases, with 8 bases left between them. This CDR3 comprises 14 residues. CDR3: CASSLTGPPGELFF. The CDR3, as DNA: TGTGCCAGCAGCTTAACTGGCCCCCCCGGGGAGCTGTTTTTT.

This clone has a handful of counts. This chain links TRBV7-8 with TRBJ2-7, with D possibly TRBD1 on 5 matching bases. Germline CDR1 and CDR2: SGHVS and FQNEAQ. Trimming removed 3 bases from V and 0 bases from J, with 6 bases in between. CDR3 length: 13 residues. The CDR3 nucleotides read TGTGCCAGCAGCTTGGACACCTCCTACGAGCAGTACTTC. Protein: CASSLDTSYEQYF.

This rearrangement joins TRBV28 to TRBJ1-2; 10 bases are shared with TRBD1. The CDR3 extends over 12 amino acids. Per germline, CDR1 MDHEN and CDR2 SYDVKM. After removal of 8 bases from V and 5 bases from J, the junction contained 2 bases not matched to a gene. The CDR3 here is CASGGQGYGYTF. In DNA, the CDR3 is TGTGCCAGCGGGGGACAGGGGTATGGCTACACCTTC.

This clone was recorded only once. This rearrangement joins TRBV28 to TRBJ2-6; D is undetermined. Deletions cut 7 bases from V and 3 bases from J, with 1 base between. The CDR3 is 11 residues long. In germline, CDR1 is MDHEN, CDR2 SYDVKM. The DNA of the CDR3 is TGTGCCAGCAATGGGGCCAACGTCCTGACTTTC. The encoded protein is CASNGANVLTF.

The DNA of the CDR3 is TGTGCCAGCAGCTTATCGGCAGACAACGTCCTGACTTTC. It specifies CASSLSADNVLTF. V usage is TRBV7-2 and J usage is TRBJ2-6; D is unresolved. The CDR3 spans 13 residues. The V gene's germline CDR1 is SGHTA and CDR2 FQGNSA. Trimming removed 2 bases at V and 9 bases at J, with 8 bases between.

This rearrangement joins TRBV29-1 to TRBJ2-7; D perhaps matches TRBD2 (5 bases). This CDR3 spans 12 amino acids. V lost 7 bases and J 3 bases, leaving 13 bases between the germline ends. The germline V gene encodes CDR1 SQVTM and CDR2 ANQGSEA. The chain's CDR3 is CSAQVGSYEQYF. DNA for the CDR3: TGCAGCGCCCAAGTGGGGAGCTACGAGCAGTACTTC.

The J gene is TRBJ1-2, the V gene TRBV28; no reliable D call. V was shortened by 5 bases and J by 2 bases, with 15 bases between the two germline ends. CDR1 and CDR2 (germline): MDHEN, SYDVKM. This CDR3 contains 15 residues. The CDR3 bases are TGTGCCAGCAGTCCCCACACCACCCCCAACTATGGCTACACCTTC. Its translation: CASSPHTTPNYGYTF.

The chain uses TRBV27 and TRBJ1-1; D is unresolved. Per the germline V gene, CDR1 is MNHEY and CDR2 is SMNVEV (reference sequence). Trimming left V 6 bases short and J 0 bases short, with 8 bases between. The CDR3 sequence is 13 residues long. The CDR3 bases are TGTGCCAGCAGCCCCCAGGTGAACACTGAAGCTTTCTTT. Amino acids: CASSPQVNTEAFF.

The rearrangement uses TRBV2 and TRBJ1-5; 9 bases line up with TRBD1. V shed 8 bases and J 3 bases; nucleotides not matched to a gene: 23. The CDR3 is 20 amino acids. Germline-derived CDR1 and CDR2 are SNHLY and FYNNEI. The DNA of the CDR3 is TGTGCCAGCCGTTACGTGGATGAGGGGACAGGGCTCCGGATCAATCAGCCCCAGCATTTT. Translated, it gives CASRYVDEGTGLRINQPQHF.